A selection of T cell receptor beta chains follows, all from one sample in a study of T cells in Graves' hyperthyroidism and ophthalmopathy. TCRdb ran MiXCR on the multiplex PCR reads and lists one entry per CDR3 protein. The sample shows more than 500,000 distinct CDR3 sequences, roughly 16% of them seen only once. Specimen: blood. Receptors were obtained from a woman aged 25 to 45 with Graves' ophthalmopathy. The CDR3 runs from the conserved cysteine through the conserved F or W. The order of the fields is D gene, clone size, V gene, CDR3 length, J gene, CDR3 DNA, CDR3 protein. A D gene is named only where the DNA matches it firmly. Expanded clones get a size class; other rows say once, few or many, or leave the size out.

.	.	TRBV6-1	20	TRBJ1-6	TGTGCCAGCAGTACCGATACCCTACTAAACAGGGACCCGGAAGGATCACCCCTCCACTTT	CASSTDTLLNRDPEGSPLHF
.	few	TRBV4-1	14	TRBJ2-5	TGCGCCAGCAGCCAAGTAGGGGGGGCGCGGACCCAGTACTTC	CASSQVGGARTQYF
TRBD2	.	TRBV9	16	TRBJ2-1	TGTGCCAGCAGCGTACCCTCAGGACTAGCGGGTAGTGAGCAGTTCTTC	CASSVPSGLAGSEQFF
.	.	TRBV6-1	15	TRBJ2-7	TGTGCCAGCAGTGATTCTACGACAAGGGCCTACGAGCAGTACTTC	CASSDSTTRAYEQYF
TRBD2	many	TRBV20-1	14	TRBJ2-3	TGCAGTGCTCCTGCTAGCGGGAGTATGGATACGCAGTATTTT	CSAPASGSMDTQYF
.	few	TRBV5-8	13	TRBJ2-5	TGTGCCAGCAGCCCCGGGCCCGGTCAGACCCAGTACTTC	CASSPGPGQTQYF
TRBD1	many	TRBV28	16	TRBJ1-6	TGTGCCAGCAGTTTCGGGCAGGGGGTTAATGGTTCACCCCTCCACTTT	CASSFGQGVNGSPLHF
.	.	TRBV7-2	14	TRBJ2-2	TGTGCCAGCAGCCCCGACCGGAACACCAGGGAGCTGTTTTTT	CASSPDRNTRELFF
.	few	TRBV6-2/TRBV6-3	14	TRBJ1-1	TGTGCCAGCAGAACAGGAACCCCGAACACTGAAGCTTTCTTT	CASRTGTPNTEAFF
TRBD1	many	TRBV7-6	13	TRBJ2-7	TGTGCCAGCGGGGACAGGGGGCTCTACGAGCAGTACTTC	CASGDRGLYEQYF
TRBD1	many	TRBV20-1	15	TRBJ2-2	TGCAGTGCTAGCGGGGACAGGGGCTTAACCGGGGAGCTGTTTTTT	CSASGDRGLTGELFF
TRBD1	many	TRBV28	15	TRBJ2-6	TGTGCCAGCAGCATCCGGGACAGGGGGGCCAACGTCCTGACTTTC	CASSIRDRGANVLTF
.	many	TRBV7-2	13	TRBJ2-1	TGTGCCAGCAGCTTAGCGGGACTCAATGAGCAGTTCTTC	CASSLAGLNEQFF
.	many	TRBV20-1	16	TRBJ1-6	TGCAGTGCTAGAGAGGCAGGTCTACCCTATAATTCACCCCTCCACTTT	CSAREAGLPYNSPLHF
.	many	TRBV7-2	14	TRBJ2-7	TGTGCCAGCAGCTTAGAACACCCCTCCTACGAGCAGTACTTC	CASSLEHPSYEQYF
TRBD1	many	TRBV18	15	TRBJ1-5	TGTGCCAGCTCACCAAAACAGGGGTCTGGGCAGCCCCAGCATTTT	CASSPKQGSGQPQHF
.	many	TRBV5-8	18	TRBJ1-1	TGTGCCAGCAGCGTGGCCGTCAGGACCCCTCTTCTGAACACTGAAGCTTTCTTT	CASSVAVRTPLLNTEAFF
.	many	TRBV15	15	TRBJ2-1	TGTGCCACCAGCAGAGATCCCGGCCGGGGCAATGAGCAGTTCTTC	CATSRDPGRGNEQFF
.	few	TRBV28	14	TRBJ1-5	TGTGCCAGCAGTTTAGCAGGGGTTGATCAGCCCCAGCATTTT	CASSLAGVDQPQHF
TRBD1	.	TRBV6-1	14	TRBJ2-7	TGTGCCAGCCGAAGGACAGGGACGCCTGTCGAGCAGTACTTC	CASRRTGTPVEQYF
.	few	TRBV7-7	14	TRBJ2-2	TGTGCTAGCAGCCGCGGACAGAACACCGGGGAGCTGTTTTTT	CASSRGQNTGELFF
TRBD1	many	TRBV5-1	14	TRBJ2-2	TGCGCCAGCAGCTTGAGACAGGGGTCCGGGGAGCTGTTTTTT	CASSLRQGSGELFF
.	.	TRBV19	15	TRBJ2-1	TGTGCCAGTAGTATAGCCAGGGCTGGGTGGTATGAGCAGTTCTTC	CASSIARAGWYEQFF
TRBD1	many	TRBV6-1	13	TRBJ1-1	TGTGCCAGCGATACAGGGGGCGAGGTTCAAGCTTTCTTT	CASDTGGEVQAFF